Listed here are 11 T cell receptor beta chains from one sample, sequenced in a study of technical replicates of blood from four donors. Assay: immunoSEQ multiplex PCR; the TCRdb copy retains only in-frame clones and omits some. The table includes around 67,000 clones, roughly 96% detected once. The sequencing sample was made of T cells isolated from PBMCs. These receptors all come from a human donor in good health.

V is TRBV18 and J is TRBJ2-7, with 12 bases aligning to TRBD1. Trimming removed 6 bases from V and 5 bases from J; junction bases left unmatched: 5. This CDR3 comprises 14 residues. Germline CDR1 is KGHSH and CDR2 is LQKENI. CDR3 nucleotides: TGTGCCAGCTCCCCCGGGACAGGGGGCGACGAGCAGTACTTC. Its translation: CASSPGTGGDEQYF. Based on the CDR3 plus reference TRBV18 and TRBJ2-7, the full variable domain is NAGVMQNPRHLVRRRGQEARLRCSPMKGHSHVYWYRQLPEEGLKFMVYLQKENIIDESGMPKERFSAEFPKEGPSILRIQQVVRGDSAAYFCASSPGTGGDEQYFGPGTRLTVT.

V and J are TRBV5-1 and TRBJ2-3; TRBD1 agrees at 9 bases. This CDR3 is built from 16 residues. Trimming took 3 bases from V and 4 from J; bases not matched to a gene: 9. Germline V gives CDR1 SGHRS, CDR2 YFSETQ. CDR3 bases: TGCGCCAGCAGCTCAACAGGGGGCGTTGGGGCAGATACGCAGTATTTT. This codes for CASSSTGGVGADTQYF.

Written as DNA, the CDR3 is TGTGCCAGCAGTACCCTGGGGGGAGGCTATGGCTACACCTTC. This encodes CASSTLGGGYGYTF. This sequence joins TRBV6-1 and TRBJ1-2, with D possibly TRBD1 on 5 matching bases. Germline V gene lookup returns CDR1 MNHNS and CDR2 SASEGT. CDR3 size: 14 residues. The V gene lost 5 bases and the J gene lost 4 bases, with 14 bases spanning the gap.

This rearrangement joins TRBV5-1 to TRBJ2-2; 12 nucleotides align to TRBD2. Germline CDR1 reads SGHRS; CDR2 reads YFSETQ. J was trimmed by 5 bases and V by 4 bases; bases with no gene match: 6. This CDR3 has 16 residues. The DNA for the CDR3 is TGCGCCAGCAGCCTAAGACTAGCGGGAGTAACCGGGGAGCTGTTTTTT. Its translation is CASSLRLAGVTGELFF.

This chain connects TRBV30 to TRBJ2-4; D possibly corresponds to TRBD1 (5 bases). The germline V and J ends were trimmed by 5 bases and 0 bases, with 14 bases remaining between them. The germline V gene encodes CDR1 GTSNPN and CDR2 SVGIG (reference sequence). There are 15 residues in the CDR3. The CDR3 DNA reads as TGTGCCTGGGCCCGGACACCGAAAGCCAAAAACATTCAGTACTTC. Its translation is CAWARTPKAKNIQYF.

This CDR3 is CVRSLARQGTEAFF. DNA for the CDR3: TGTGTCAGAAGCTTAGCCCGACAGGGCACTGAAGCTTTCTTT. This chain uses TRBV7-5 with TRBJ1-1; no DNA check was done on the table's D call, TRBD1. TRBV7-5 corresponds to a pseudogene. The CDR3 is 14 amino acids.

CDR3 loop: CASRFSGGNSYEQYF. CDR3 DNA: TGTGCCAGCAGGTTTAGCGGGGGCAATTCCTACGAGCAGTACTTC. The chain carries TRBV28 and TRBJ2-7; 9 positions match TRBD2. The CDR3 extends over 15 amino acids. Trimming removed 6 bases from V and 1 base from J; junction bases left unmatched: 7. The V gene's germline CDR1 is MDHEN and CDR2 SYDVKM.

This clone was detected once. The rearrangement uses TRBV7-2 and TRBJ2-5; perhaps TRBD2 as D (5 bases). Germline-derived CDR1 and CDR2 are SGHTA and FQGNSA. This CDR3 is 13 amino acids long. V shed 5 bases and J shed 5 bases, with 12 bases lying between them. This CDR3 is CASSPPGGETQYF. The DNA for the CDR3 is TGTGCCAGCAGCCCCCCCGGCGGGGAGACCCAGTACTTC.

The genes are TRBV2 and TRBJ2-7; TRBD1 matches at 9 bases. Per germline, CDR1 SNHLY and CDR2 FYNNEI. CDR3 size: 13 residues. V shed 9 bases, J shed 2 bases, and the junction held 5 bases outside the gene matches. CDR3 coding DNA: TGTGCCAGGCGGGACAGGGACACCTACGAGCAGTACTTC. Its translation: CARRDRDTYEQYF.

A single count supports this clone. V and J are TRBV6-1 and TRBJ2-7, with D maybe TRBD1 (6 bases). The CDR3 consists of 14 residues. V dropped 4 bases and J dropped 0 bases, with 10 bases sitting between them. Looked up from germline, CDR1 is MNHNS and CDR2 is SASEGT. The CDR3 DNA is TGTGCCAGCAGTGCCGACAGGAGCTCCTACGAGCAGTACTTC. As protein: CASSADRSSYEQYF.

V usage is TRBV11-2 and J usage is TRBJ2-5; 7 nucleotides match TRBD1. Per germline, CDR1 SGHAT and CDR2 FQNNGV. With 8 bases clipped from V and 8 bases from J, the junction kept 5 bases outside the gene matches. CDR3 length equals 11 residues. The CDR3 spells CASPRQGTQYF. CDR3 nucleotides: TGTGCCAGCCCGCGACAGGGTACCCAGTACTTC.